The 5 T cell receptor beta chains given below trace back to one sample, sequenced in a study of human versus mouse CDR3 diversity and MHC coevolution. Only in-frame clones appear in the TCRdb table, and some are missing; sequencing was by immunoSEQ multiplex PCR. The data show fewer than 100,000 clones, just under 95% seen once. The specimen was naive CD4+ T cells from blood. As for subset: CD45RO-negative CD62L-positive naive CD4 T cells. The receptors here all came from a person between 25 and 70 years old in good health.

The V and J genes are TRBV6-1 and TRBJ1-1, with D possibly TRBD1 on 6 matching bases. The CDR3 spans 15 residues. Trimming left V 4 bases short and J 0 bases short, with 12 bases between. The germline V gene encodes CDR1 MNHNS and CDR2 SASEGT. CDR3 sequence (DNA): TGTGCCAGCAGTGCAACCGGACAGTTGAACACTGAAGCTTTCTTT. Protein sequence: CASSATGQLNTEAFF.

The rearrangement links TRBV19 to TRBJ1-1; no reliable D call. The CDR3 extends over 13 amino acids. Trimming removed 5 bases at V and 1 base at J, with 8 bases between. Germline V gene sequence: CDR1 LNHDA, CDR2 SQIVND (reference sequence). The CDR3 spells CASSDRQNTEAFF. CDR3 sequence (DNA): TGTGCCAGTAGTGATCGACAGAACACTGAAGCTTTCTTT.

The gene calls are TRBV7-8 and TRBJ1-1; 8 bases map to TRBD1. The CDR3 has 16 residues. Germline-derived CDR1 and CDR2 are SGHVS and FQNEAQ. The V and J ends lost 4 bases and 1 base, in that order; junction bases with no gene match: 8. CDR3 DNA: TGTGCCAGCAGCTCGGGGCAGGGGGCCCCGAACACTGAAGCTTTCTTT. Protein: CASSSGQGAPNTEAFF.

The rearrangement links TRBV7-9 to TRBJ2-5, with 7 bases that match TRBD2. This CDR3 is built from 15 residues. V lost 5 bases, J lost 4 bases, and 10 bases stayed unmatched. Germline V gives CDR1 SEHNR, CDR2 FQNEAQ (reference sequence). The CDR3 bases are TGTGCCAGCAGCCCCACTGCGGGGGATGCAGAGACCCAGTACTTC. Translation: CASSPTAGDAETQYF.

The V gene is TRBV7-8, the J gene TRBJ1-1; 7 positions match TRBD1. The CDR3 runs to 14 residues. J was trimmed by 8 bases and V by 7 bases; bases with no gene match: 13. Germline CDR1 SGHVS, CDR2 FQNEAQ. The CDR3: CASILDRAQSEAFF. The CDR3 DNA follows: TGTGCCAGCATCCTAGACAGGGCCCAATCCGAAGCTTTCTTT.